The 26 T cell receptor beta chains presented below share a single source sample, sequenced in a study of T cells in Graves' hyperthyroidism and ophthalmopathy. It was RNA transcripts that yielded the amplified TCR beta CDR3 regions. HTBI primers drove first-round RT-PCR of the TCR CDR3. Each CDR3 protein gets one entry after TCRdb re-called the multiplex PCR reads with MiXCR. The sample has about 710,000 distinct CDR3 sequences, approximately 16% seen once. The material sequenced was blood. These receptors were obtained from a man between 18 and 29 years old with Graves' hyperthyroidism.

This chain uses TRBV6-2 or TRBV6-3 with TRBJ2-7; TRBD1 is a possible D gene (5 bases). The CDR3 spans 13 residues. Trimming left V 6 bases short and J 9 bases short, with 18 bases between. Germline values: CDR1 MNHEY, CDR2 SVGEGT. The CDR3: CASSDSLVYGQYF. The CDR3 coding sequence is TGTGCCAGCAGCGACAGTCTCGTTTATGGGCAGTACTTC.

V usage is TRBV20-1 and J usage is TRBJ2-5; no clear D. CDR3 length: 12 amino acids. Trimming cost V 1 base and J 4 bases, with 7 bases left between them. Germline lookup yields CDR1 DFQATT and CDR2 SNEGSKA (reference sequence). This chain's CDR3 is CSARGMRETQYF. CDR3 nucleotides: TGCAGTGCTAGAGGGATGAGAGAGACCCAGTACTTC.

This clonotype came up many times. This sequence joins TRBV7-2 and TRBJ2-7, with 9 bases aligning to TRBD2. With 5 bases clipped from V and 7 bases from J, the junction kept 12 bases outside the gene matches. The CDR3 runs to 15 residues. CDR1 is SGHTA, CDR2 FQGNSA, per germline. CDR3 nucleotide sequence: TGTGCCAGCAGCCACCTGGCGGGAGGGCGTTGGGAGCAGTACTTC. It is translated as CASSHLAGGRWEQYF.

This clonotype was seen a few times. This rearrangement joins TRBV15 to TRBJ1-3, with 8 nucleotides matching TRBD1. Germline lookup yields CDR1 LNHNV and CDR2 YYDKDF (reference sequence). This CDR3 has 14 amino acids. V shed 8 bases and J 5 bases; nucleotides not matched to a gene: 8. For the CDR3, the DNA is TGTGCCACCGCCCGGGACAGGCTCCGAAACACCATATATTTT. Its protein product is CATARDRLRNTIYF.

The gene calls are TRBV20-1 and TRBJ2-3; tentatively, D is TRBD1 or TRBD2 (5 bases each). The V gene's germline CDR1 is DFQATT and CDR2 SNEGSKA (reference sequence). The CDR3 is 14 amino acids. Trimming left V 3 bases short and J 1 base short, with 11 bases between. The DNA for the CDR3 is TGCAGTGCTAGCCTGCAGGGAGGCACAGATACGCAGTATTTT. The encoded protein is CSASLQGGTDTQYF.

This clonotype appeared a few times. Written as DNA, the CDR3 is TGTGCCAGCAGCCAAGACGGTCGGAATTACGGCACAGATACGCAGTATTTT. The encoded protein is CASSQDGRNYGTDTQYF. This rearrangement joins TRBV4-2 to TRBJ2-3; D is unresolved. Germline loops: CDR1 LGHNA, CDR2 YNFKEQ. The CDR3 totals 17 residues. V was shortened by 0 bases and J by 1 base, with 14 bases between the two germline ends.

This clonotype was counted a few times. The rearrangement uses TRBV6-5 and TRBJ2-2; 7 nucleotides line up with TRBD1. The CDR3 sequence is 13 residues long. The germline V gene has CDR1 MNHEY and CDR2 SVGAGI. Germline trimming cut 8 bases from V and 4 bases from J; bases unmatched to any gene: 4. The DNA for the CDR3 is TGTGCCAGCCGGTACAGGGGCACCGGGGAGCTGTTTTTT. Its translation is CASRYRGTGELFF.

This clonotype was counted ten times or more. The gene calls are TRBV7-3 and TRBJ2-1, with D possibly being TRBD1 (6 bases). The CDR3 totals 15 residues. V was cut by 2 bases and J by 6 bases, with 14 bases left in between. CDR1 SGHTA and CDR2 FQGTGA come from the germline V gene. The CDR3 DNA is TGTGCCAGCAGCTTAGGGGGCGGGCTTACCAATGAGCAGTTCTTC. Translation gives CASSLGGGLTNEQFF. The full variable domain, in which reference TRBV7-3 and TRBJ2-1 provide the parts outside the CDR3, is GAGVSQTPSNKVTEKGKYVELRCDPISGHTALYWYRQSLGQGPEFLIYFQGTGAADDSGLPNDRFFAVRPEGSVSTLKIQRTERGDSAVYLCASSLGGGLTNEQFFGPGTRLTVL.

J is TRBJ2-1 and V is TRBV18, with 10 bases identical to TRBD2. CDR1 is KGHSH, CDR2 LQKENI, per germline. The CDR3 sequence is 16 residues long. V shed 4 bases and J 1 base; nucleotides not matched to a gene: 4. The CDR3 nucleotides read TGTGCCAGCTCACTACTAGCGGGAAGGTCCTACAATGAGCAGTTCTTC. It encodes CASSLLAGRSYNEQFF.

This clonotype showed up just a few times. This sequence joins TRBV27 and TRBJ2-7; D gene uncertain. Trimming took 7 bases from V and 4 from J, leaving 17 bases between them. The CDR3 loop spans 14 amino acids. CDR1 and CDR2 (germline): MNHEY, SMNVEV (reference sequence). CDR3 sequence reads: CASNPTVLLYEQYF. The CDR3, as DNA: TGTGCCAGCAACCCGACGGTCTTGTTGTACGAGCAGTACTTC.

V is TRBV10-2 and J is TRBJ2-5, with 7 bases fitting TRBD2. This CDR3 is 15 amino acids long. After removal of 2 bases from V and 2 bases from J, the junction contained 5 bases not matched to a gene. Per germline, CDR1 WSHSY and CDR2 SAAADI. The DNA of the CDR3 is TGCGCCAGCAGTGAGGTACGCGGGGGACAAGAGACCCAGTACTTC. It encodes CASSEVRGGQETQYF.

The sample holds a few counts of this clonotype. The chain uses TRBV30 and TRBJ2-1, with no clear D. Trimming removed 0 bases from V and 8 bases from J, with 11 bases in between. Germline V gene lookup returns CDR1 GTSNPN and CDR2 SVGIG (reference sequence). The CDR3 has 13 residues. CDR3 protein: CAWSVLRWDEQFF. CDR3 coding DNA: TGTGCCTGGAGTGTTTTAAGGTGGGATGAGCAGTTCTTC.

Ten or more counts support this clonotype. The V gene is TRBV6-1, the J gene TRBJ2-5, with 13 bases identical to TRBD2. Germline V gene sequence: CDR1 MNHNS, CDR2 SASEGT. The CDR3 runs to 16 residues. J was trimmed by 7 bases and V by 5 bases; bases with no gene match: 10. The DNA for the CDR3 is TGTGCCAGCAGTTCAACCGGGACTAGCGGGAAGGGGACCCAGTACTTC. Translation gives CASSSTGTSGKGTQYF.

The chain links TRBV12-3 or TRBV12-4 to TRBJ1-6; the D gene is possibly TRBD1 (6 bases). The CDR3 length is 16 residues. V was cut by 6 bases and J by 0 bases, with 12 bases left in between. The CDR3 DNA is TGTGCCAGCAGGTGGGGGGGGGCCTCCTATAATTCACCCCTCCACTTT. This gives the protein CASRWGGASYNSPLHF.

Ten or more counts support this clonotype. The rearrangement links TRBV20-1 to TRBJ2-1, with D maybe TRBD2 (5 bases). Germline assignment: CDR1 DFQATT and CDR2 SNEGSKA (reference sequence). V shed 3 bases and J shed 0 bases, with 9 bases lying between them. CDR3 size: 14 residues. CDR3 loop: CSASGGLSYNEQFF. CDR3 DNA: TGCAGTGCTAGCGGAGGCCTCTCCTACAATGAGCAGTTCTTC.

This clonotype was observed many times. The chain is built from TRBV7-8 and TRBJ2-1, with 13 nucleotides matching TRBD2. The CDR3 length is 16 residues. Germline V gene data show CDR1 as SGHVS and CDR2 as FQNEAQ. V shed 1 base, J shed 7 bases, and the junction held 4 bases outside the gene matches. CDR3 sequence: CASSLGTSGSGNEQFF. CDR3 bases: TGTGCCAGCAGCTTAGGGACTAGCGGGAGTGGAAATGAGCAGTTCTTC.

This clonotype was seen many times. V and J are TRBV30 and TRBJ1-1, with D possibly matching TRBD1 (6 bases). The CDR3 spans 13 residues. V lost 8 bases and J lost 0, with 13 bases in between. Germline-derived CDR1 and CDR2 are GTSNPN and SVGIG (reference sequence). CDR3 nucleotide sequence: TGTGCCCAAAACCGGGACATGAACACTGAAGCTTTCTTT. Its translation is CAQNRDMNTEAFF.

CDR3 in amino acids: CSASTLGTQYF. Written as DNA, the CDR3 is TGCAGTGCTAGTACTTTAGGGACCCAGTACTTC. The rearrangement joins TRBV20-1 to TRBJ2-5; D unresolved. Germline CDR1 is DFQATT and CDR2 is SNEGSKA (reference sequence). Trimming cost V 3 bases and J 7 bases, with 9 bases left between them. This CDR3 contains 11 residues.

Comments on this clonotype: In this CDR3 the conserved last residue, phenylalanine or tryptophan, is missing, so a read error is likely. The CDR3 DNA is TGTGCCAGCAGTTACGGCACCTCCATCCCTGAAGCTTTCCTT. Translating gives CASSYGTSIPEAFL. This chain connects TRBV6-2 or TRBV6-3 to TRBJ1-1; D not certain. The CDR3 loop spans 14 amino acids. The V gene's germline CDR1 is MNHEY and CDR2 SVGEGT. The ends were cut back, 2 bases at V and 6 bases at J, with 13 bases in the middle.

Details on this clonotype: One end of the junction varies from germline; a read error may be responsible. The CDR3 DNA sequence: TGTGCCAGCAGGATTGGGGGGGCAGGATCACCCCACCACTTT. Amino acid sequence: CASRIGGAGSPHHF. The V gene is TRBV12-3 or TRBV12-4, the J gene TRBJ1-6; TRBD1 might be the D (6 bases). This CDR3 comprises 14 residues.

The rearrangement links TRBV7-2 to TRBJ2-3, with 12 positions matching TRBD1. After removal of 5 bases from V and 2 bases from J, the junction contained 14 bases not matched to a gene. Per germline, CDR1 SGHTA and CDR2 FQGNSA. The CDR3 spans 19 residues. CDR3 loop: CASSIRPGTGGEDTDTQYF. The CDR3 nucleotides read TGTGCCAGCAGCATACGTCCCGGGACAGGGGGCGAGGACACAGATACGCAGTATTTT.

This clonotype has a handful of counts. The V call is TRBV7-2, the J call TRBJ2-2; TRBD2 aligns across 11 bases. The J segment lost 6 bases and the V segment lost 1 base, leaving 4 bases of the junction unmatched. This CDR3 comprises 16 residues. The V gene's germline CDR1 is SGHTA and CDR2 FQGNSA. CDR3 in amino acids: CASSLELAGVAGELFF. In DNA, the CDR3 is TGTGCCAGCAGCTTAGAACTAGCGGGAGTCGCCGGGGAGCTGTTTTTT. Together with reference TRBV7-2 and TRBJ2-2, the CDR3 gives the full variable domain: GAGVSQSPSNKVTEKGKDVELRCDPISGHTALYWYRQSLGQGLEFLIYFQGNSAPDKSGLPSDRFSAERTGGSVSTLTIQRTQQEDSAVYLCASSLELAGVAGELFFGEGSRLTVL.

The chain employs TRBV15 and TRBJ1-2; no firm D call. Germline-derived CDR1 and CDR2 are LNHNV and YYDKDF (reference sequence). Trimming cost V 1 base and J 6 bases, with 12 bases left between them. CDR3 length: 14 amino acids. CDR3 residues: CATSRAAGLDGYTF. The CDR3 DNA sequence: TGTGCCACCAGCAGAGCTGCCGGGCTTGATGGCTACACCTTC.

The chain couples TRBV7-8 to TRBJ2-2, with unresolved D. The CDR3 is 14 amino acids. Germline V gene data show CDR1 as SGHVS and CDR2 as FQNEAQ. The V end lost 4 bases, the J end lost 0 bases, and 6 bases lay between the germline ends. The CDR3: CASSSNTNTGELFF. DNA of the CDR3: TGTGCCAGCAGCTCTAATACGAACACCGGGGAGCTGTTTTTT.

The J gene is TRBJ2-3, the V gene TRBV5-1; no clear D. This CDR3 is built from 15 residues. Deletions cut 1 base from V and 0 bases from J, with 9 bases between. Germline V gene lookup returns CDR1 SGHRS and CDR2 YFSETQ. The chain's CDR3 is CASSLPSSSTDTQYF. Written as DNA, the CDR3 is TGCGCCAGCAGCTTGCCAAGTTCTAGCACAGATACGCAGTATTTT.

The chain carries TRBV7-2 and TRBJ1-6; the match to TRBD1 covers 7 bases. The V gene's germline CDR1 is SGHTA and CDR2 FQGNSA. The CDR3 runs 15 residues. J gave up 7 bases and V 3 bases, and 6 bases lay outside the gene matches. CDR3 sequence: CASSLWDSQNSPLHF. The CDR3 coding sequence is TGTGCCAGCAGCTTGTGGGACAGCCAGAATTCACCCCTCCACTTT.